This T cell receptor (beta chain) came from a study of post-analysis software for immune sequencing data. Prepared TCR beta cDNA libraries contained unique molecular identifiers. TCRdb reprocessed the PCR reads via MiXCR and lists one record per CDR3 protein. The table includes around 710,000 distinct CDR3 sequences, just over 45% detected once. Findings and caveats of the study: Five TRBV segments were more frequent in patients than controls; TRBV5-6, TRBV5-1 and TRBV20-1 belonged to this group.

Notes on this clonotype: Its target is unknown.

Germline V CDR1 and CDR2: MNHNY, SVGAGI (reference sequence). This CDR3 has 13 residues. The V end was cut by 6 bases, the J end by 1 base, with 9 bases between. V gene TRBV6-6 combines with J gene TRBJ1-2; D is undetermined. This receptor was obtained from a girl between 5 and 17 years old with multiple sclerosis. The sample taken for sequencing was blood. The CDR3 DNA reads TGTGCCAGCAGCCACAGAGATAACTATGGCTACACCTTC. Protein sequence: CASSHRDNYGYTF.